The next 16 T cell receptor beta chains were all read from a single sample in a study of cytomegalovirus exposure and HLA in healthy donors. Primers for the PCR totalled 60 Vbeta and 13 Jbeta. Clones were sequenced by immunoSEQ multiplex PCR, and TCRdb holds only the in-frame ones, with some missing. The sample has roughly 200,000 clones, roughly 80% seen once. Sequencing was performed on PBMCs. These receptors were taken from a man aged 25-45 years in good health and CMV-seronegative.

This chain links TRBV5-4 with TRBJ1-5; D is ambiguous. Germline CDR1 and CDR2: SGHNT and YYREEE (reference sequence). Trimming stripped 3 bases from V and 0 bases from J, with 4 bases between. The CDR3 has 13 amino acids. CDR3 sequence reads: CASSSGSNQPQHF. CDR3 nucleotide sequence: TGTGCCAGCAGCTCGGGTAGCAATCAGCCCCAGCATTTT. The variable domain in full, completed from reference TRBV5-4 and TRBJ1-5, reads ETGVTQSPTHLIKTRGQQVTLRCSSQSGHNTVSWYQQALGQGPQFIFQYYREEENGRGNFPPRFSGLQFPNYSSELNVNALELDDSALYLCASSSGSNQPQHFGDGTRLSIL.

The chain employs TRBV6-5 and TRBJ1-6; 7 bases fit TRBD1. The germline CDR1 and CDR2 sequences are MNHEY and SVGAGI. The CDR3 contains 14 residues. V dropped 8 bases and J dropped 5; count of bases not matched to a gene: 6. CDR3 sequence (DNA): TGTGCCAGCCGGATGGGACAGAATAATTCACCCCTCCACTTT. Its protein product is CASRMGQNNSPLHF.

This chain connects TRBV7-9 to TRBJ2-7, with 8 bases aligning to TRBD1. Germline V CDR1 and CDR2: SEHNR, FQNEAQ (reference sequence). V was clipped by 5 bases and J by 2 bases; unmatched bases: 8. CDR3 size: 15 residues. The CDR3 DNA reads TGTGCCAGCAGCCTCCTCACAGGGGGGACCTACGAGCAGTACTTC. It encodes CASSLLTGGTYEQYF.

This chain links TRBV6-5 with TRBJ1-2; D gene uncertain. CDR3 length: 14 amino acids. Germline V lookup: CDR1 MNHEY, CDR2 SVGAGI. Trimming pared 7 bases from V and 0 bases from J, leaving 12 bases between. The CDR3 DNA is TGTGCCAGCACCCGGGGAGGGACTAACTATGGCTACACCTTC. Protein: CASTRGGTNYGYTF.

DNA for the CDR3: TGCGCCAGCAGCTTGGAAGGGGTCAATGAGCAGTTCTTC. Protein: CASSLEGVNEQFF. The chain links TRBV5-1 to TRBJ2-1; possibly TRBD1 for D (5 bases). This CDR3 is 13 amino acids long. The germline V gene encodes CDR1 SGHRS and CDR2 YFSETQ. Trimming removed 0 bases at V and 6 bases at J, with 7 bases between.

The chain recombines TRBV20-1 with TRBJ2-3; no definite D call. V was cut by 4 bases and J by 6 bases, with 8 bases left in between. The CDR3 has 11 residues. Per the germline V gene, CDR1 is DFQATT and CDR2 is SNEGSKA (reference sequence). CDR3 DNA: TGCAGTGCTATCCCCCCGGATACGCAGTATTTT. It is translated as CSAIPPDTQYF.

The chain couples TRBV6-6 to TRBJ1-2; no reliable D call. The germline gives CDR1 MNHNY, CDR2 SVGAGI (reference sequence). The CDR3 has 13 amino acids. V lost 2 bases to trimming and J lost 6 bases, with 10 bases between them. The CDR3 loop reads CASSYQQADGYTF. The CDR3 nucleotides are TGTGCCAGCAGTTACCAGCAGGCCGATGGCTACACCTTC.

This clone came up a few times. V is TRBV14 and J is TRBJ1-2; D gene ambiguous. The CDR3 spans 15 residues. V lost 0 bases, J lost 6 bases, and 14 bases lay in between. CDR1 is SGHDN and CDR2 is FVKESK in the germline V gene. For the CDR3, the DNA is TGTGCCAGCAGCCAAGATATTCGTCAAACACATGGCTACACCTTC. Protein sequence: CASSQDIRQTHGYTF.

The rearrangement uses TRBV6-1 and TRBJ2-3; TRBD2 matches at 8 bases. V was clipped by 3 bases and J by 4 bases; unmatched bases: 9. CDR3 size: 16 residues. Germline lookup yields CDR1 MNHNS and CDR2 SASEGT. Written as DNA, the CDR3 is TGTGCCAGCAGTGAGGGACTAGACTATTTACCAGATACGCAGTATTTT. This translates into CASSEGLDYLPDTQYF.

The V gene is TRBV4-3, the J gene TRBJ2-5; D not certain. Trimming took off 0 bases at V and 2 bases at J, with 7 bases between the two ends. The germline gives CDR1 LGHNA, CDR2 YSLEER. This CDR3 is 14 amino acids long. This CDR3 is CASSQEGRQETQYF. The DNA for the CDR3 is TGCGCCAGCAGCCAAGAAGGCAGGCAAGAGACCCAGTACTTC.

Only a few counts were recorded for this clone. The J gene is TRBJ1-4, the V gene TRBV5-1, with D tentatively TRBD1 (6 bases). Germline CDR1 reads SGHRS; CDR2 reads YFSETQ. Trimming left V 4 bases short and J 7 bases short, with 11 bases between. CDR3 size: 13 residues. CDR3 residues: CASSPQGIEKLFF. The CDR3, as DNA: TGCGCCAGCAGCCCCCAGGGGATTGAAAAACTGTTTTTT.

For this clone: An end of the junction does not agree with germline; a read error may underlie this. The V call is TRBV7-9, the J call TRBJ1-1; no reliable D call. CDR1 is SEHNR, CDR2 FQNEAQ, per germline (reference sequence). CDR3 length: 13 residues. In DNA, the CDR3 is TGTTCCAGCAGCTTTTCCGGTAACACTGAAGCTTTCTTT. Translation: CSSSFSGNTEAFF.

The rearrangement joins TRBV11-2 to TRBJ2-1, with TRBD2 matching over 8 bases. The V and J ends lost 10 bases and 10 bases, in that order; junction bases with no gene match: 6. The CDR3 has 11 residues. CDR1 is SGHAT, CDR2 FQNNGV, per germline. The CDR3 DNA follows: TGTGCCACTTCGGGAGGGTGGGAGCAGTTCTTC. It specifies CATSGGWEQFF.

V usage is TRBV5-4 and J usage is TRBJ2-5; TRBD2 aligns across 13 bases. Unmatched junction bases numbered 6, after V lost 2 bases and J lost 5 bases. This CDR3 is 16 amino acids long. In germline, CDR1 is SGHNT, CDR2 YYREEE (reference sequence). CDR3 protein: CASSLPGLAGYETQYF. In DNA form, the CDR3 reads TGTGCCAGCAGCTTACCGGGACTAGCGGGGTATGAGACCCAGTACTTC.

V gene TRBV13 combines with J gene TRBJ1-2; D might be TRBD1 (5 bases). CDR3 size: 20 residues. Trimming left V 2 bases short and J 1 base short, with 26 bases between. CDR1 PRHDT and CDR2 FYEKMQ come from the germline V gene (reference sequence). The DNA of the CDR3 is TGTGCCAGCAGCTTAACCCCCTCGGTGGCGGGGGGTGCCTTTAACTATGGCTACACCTTC. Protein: CASSLTPSVAGGAFNYGYTF.

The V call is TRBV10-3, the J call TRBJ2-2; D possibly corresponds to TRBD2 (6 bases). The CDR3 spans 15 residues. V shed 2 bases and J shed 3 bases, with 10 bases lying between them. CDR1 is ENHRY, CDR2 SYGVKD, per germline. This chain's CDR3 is CAISESPGDTGELFF. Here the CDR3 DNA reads TGTGCCATCAGTGAGAGTCCGGGGGACACCGGGGAGCTGTTTTTT.